What follows is one T cell receptor beta chain and its context. The antigen is unknown. Data came from immunoSEQ multiplex PCR; TCRdb stores just in-frame clones and leaves some out. The top ten clones hold roughly 6.1% of a sample with more than 65,000 clones, over 65% of them seen once. The J segment lost 7 bases and the V segment lost 8 bases, leaving 5 bases of the junction unmatched. CDR1 and CDR2 from the germline V gene are LNHDA and SQIVND (reference sequence). The CDR3 has 13 amino acids. The record originates from a study of OX40 agonist ivuxolimab in advanced cancers. In the study overall: Checkpoint inhibitors had been given previously to under 50% of patients.

Study-wide points: Both blood CD4+ and CD8+ T cells showed clonal growth by week 6 at 0.1 to 3.0 mg/kg.

The sequences come from CD4+ or CD8+ T cells sorted from blood, collected in a trial of the OX40 agonist ivuxolimab. This TCR was sampled from an adult with an advanced solid tumor such as melanoma, head and neck, liver or kidney cancer. The chain links TRBV19 to TRBJ1-6; 7 bases align to TRBD1. The CDR3 region has the DNA TGTGCCAGTGGTGGGACAGAAAATTCACCCCTCCACTTT. The encoded protein is CASGGTENSPLHF. Combining the CDR3 with reference TRBV19 and TRBJ1-6 gives the whole variable domain DGGITQSPKYLFRKEGQNVTLSCEQNLNHDAMYWYRQDPGQGLRLIYYSQIVNDFQKGDIAEGYSVSREKKESFPLTVTSAQKNPTAFYLCASGGTENSPLHFGNGTRLTVT.